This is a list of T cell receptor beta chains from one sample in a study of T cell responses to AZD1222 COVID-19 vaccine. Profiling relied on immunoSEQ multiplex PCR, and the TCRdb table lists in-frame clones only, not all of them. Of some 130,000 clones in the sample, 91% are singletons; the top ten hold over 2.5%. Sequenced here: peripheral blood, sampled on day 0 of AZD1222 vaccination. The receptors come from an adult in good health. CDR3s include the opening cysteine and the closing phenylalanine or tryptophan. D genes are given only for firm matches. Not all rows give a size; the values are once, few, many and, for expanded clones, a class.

CDR3: CATSDSGDSNQPQHF
DNA: TGTGCCACCAGTGATTCTGGGGATAGCAATCAGCCCCAGCATTTT
J: TRBJ1-5
size: NA
length: 15
V: TRBV24-1
D: NA

CDR3: CASTKHDVSYEQYF
DNA: TGTGCCAGCACGAAGCATGACGTCTCCTACGAGCAGTACTTC
J: TRBJ2-7
size: NA
length: 14
V: TRBV6-5
D: NA

CDR3: CASSQTPGEGNEKLFF
DNA: TGTGCCAGCAGCCAAACCCCGGGCGAAGGGAATGAAAAACTGTTTTTT
J: TRBJ1-4
size: NA
length: 16
V: TRBV4-2
D: NA

CDR3: CASSLQGNYGYTF
DNA: TGTGCCAGCAGCTTACAGGGAAACTATGGCTACACCTTC
J: TRBJ1-2
size: NA
length: 13
V: TRBV5-8
D: NA

CDR3: CASSLDRNNEQFF
DNA: TGTGCCAGCAGCTTAGATAGGAACAATGAGCAGTTCTTC
J: TRBJ2-1
size: NA
length: 13
V: TRBV11-2
D: NA

CDR3: CASSEAGTSGIKNIQYF
DNA: TGTGCCAGCAGTGAAGCGGGGACTAGCGGGATCAAAAACATTCAGTACTTC
J: TRBJ2-4
size: NA
length: 17
V: TRBV6-1
D: TRBD2

CDR3: CASKVTELSNQPQHF
DNA: TGTGCCAGCAAGGTAACGGAACTTAGCAATCAGCCCCAGCATTTT
J: TRBJ1-5
size: NA
length: 15
V: TRBV2
D: NA

CDR3: CASSQVLGQGFTYGYTF
DNA: TGTGCCAGCAGCCAAGTCCTGGGACAGGGCTTTACATATGGCTACACCTTC
J: TRBJ1-2
size: NA
length: 17
V: TRBV14
D: TRBD1

CDR3: CASAGGLAGETQYF
DNA: TGTGCCAGCGCTGGTGGACTAGCGGGAGAGACCCAGTACTTC
J: TRBJ2-5
size: once
length: 14
V: TRBV6-5
D: TRBD2

CDR3: CASSFSPGQGIANSPLHF
DNA: TGTGCCAGCAGCTTCTCCCCCGGACAGGGGATTGCCAATTCACCCCTCCACTTT
J: TRBJ1-6
size: NA
length: 18
V: TRBV7-9
D: TRBD1

CDR3: CASSQRAGGTDTQYF
DNA: TGTGCCAGCAGCCAGAGAGCGGGAGGTACAGATACGCAGTATTTT
J: TRBJ2-3
size: NA
length: 15
V: TRBV14
D: TRBD2

CDR3: CASSIESGATYEQYF
DNA: TGTGCCAGTAGTATAGAATCAGGTGCGACCTACGAGCAGTACTTC
J: TRBJ2-7
size: NA
length: 15
V: TRBV19
D: NA

CDR3: CASSQDDRKESYGYTF
DNA: TGCGCCAGCAGCCAAGATGACCGGAAAGAGTCCTATGGCTACACCTTC
J: TRBJ1-2
size: NA
length: 16
V: TRBV4-1
D: NA

CDR3: CASSELAGYGYTF
DNA: TGCGCCAGCAGTGAGTTGGCTGGCTATGGCTACACCTTC
J: TRBJ1-2
size: NA
length: 13
V: TRBV10-1
D: NA

CDR3: CASSFGATNQPQHF
DNA: TGTGCCAGCAGTTTTGGGGCTACGAATCAGCCCCAGCATTTT
J: TRBJ1-5
size: NA
length: 14
V: TRBV27
D: NA

CDR3: CASSQDHREHQPQHF
DNA: TGCGCCAGCAGTCAGGACCACAGGGAGCATCAGCCCCAGCATTTT
J: TRBJ1-5
size: NA
length: 15
V: TRBV23-1
D: NA

CDR3: CASRRGGTGELFF
DNA: TGTGCCAGCAGACGGGGAGGCACCGGGGAGCTGTTTTTT
J: TRBJ2-2
size: NA
length: 13
V: TRBV2
D: NA

CDR3: CASSSYSSNTEAFF
DNA: TGTGCCAGCAGCTCCTATTCATCGAACACTGAAGCTTTCTTT
J: TRBJ1-1
size: NA
length: 14
V: TRBV3-1/TRBV3-2
D: NA

CDR3: CASSPTVGANTGELFF
DNA: TGCGCCAGCAGCCCCACGGTGGGTGCGAACACCGGGGAGCTGTTTTTT
J: TRBJ2-2
size: NA
length: 16
V: TRBV5-1
D: NA

CDR3: CASSSATGPGYTF
DNA: TGTGCCAGCAGCTCCGCGACAGGGCCTGGCTACACCTTC
J: TRBJ1-2
size: few
length: 13
V: TRBV5-4
D: TRBD1

CDR3: CARGSVSGYGGEQFF
DNA: TGTGCCAGAGGATCGGTTAGCGGGTATGGGGGTGAGCAGTTCTTC
J: TRBJ2-1
size: NA
length: 15
V: TRBV2
D: TRBD2

CDR3: CASGSYGQGGYEQYF
DNA: TGCGCCAGCGGATCATACGGACAGGGGGGCTACGAGCAGTACTTC
J: TRBJ2-7
size: NA
length: 15
V: TRBV5-1
D: TRBD1

CDR3: CASRGTGTENTEAFF
DNA: TGCGCCAGCAGAGGGACAGGGACCGAGAACACTGAAGCTTTCTTT
J: TRBJ1-1
size: NA
length: 15
V: TRBV4-1
D: TRBD1

CDR3: CASSHPPSQAFF
DNA: TGTGCCAGCAGTCACCCACCCAGCCAAGCTTTCTTT
J: TRBJ1-1
size: NA
length: 12
V: TRBV6-5
D: NA

CDR3: CASSYELTRFGIDTQYF
DNA: TGTGCCAGCAGTTACGAGCTCACCCGTTTTGGTATAGATACGCAGTATTTT
J: TRBJ2-3
size: NA
length: 17
V: TRBV28
D: NA

CDR3: CASSLEQGPNYEQYF
DNA: TGCGCCAGCAGCTTGGAACAGGGGCCTAACTACGAGCAGTACTTC
J: TRBJ2-7
size: NA
length: 15
V: TRBV5-1
D: TRBD1

CDR3: CASKTTPGTGIPYGYTF
DNA: TGTGCCAGCAAAACGACCCCCGGGACAGGCATTCCCTATGGCTACACCTTC
J: TRBJ1-2
size: NA
length: 17
V: TRBV28
D: TRBD1

CDR3: CAGNRDRGAQYF
DNA: TGTGCCGGCAACCGGGACAGGGGAGCGCAGTATTTT
J: TRBJ2-3
size: NA
length: 12
V: TRBV7-2
D: TRBD1

CDR3: CSVGGAYEQFF
DNA: TGCAGCGTTGGGGGGGCCTATGAGCAGTTCTTC
J: TRBJ2-1
size: once
length: 11
V: TRBV29-1
D: NA

CDR3: CASSLRLEGNEQFF
DNA: TGTGCCAGCAGCTTACGGTTGGAAGGTAATGAGCAGTTCTTC
J: TRBJ2-1
size: NA
length: 14
V: TRBV7-9
D: NA

CDR3: CASSEALRYTF
DNA: TGTGCCAGCAGTGAAGCTCTCCGCTACACCTTC
J: TRBJ1-2
size: NA
length: 11
V: TRBV6-1
D: NA

CDR3: CASSLGNTGELFF
DNA: TGTGCCAGCAGCTTGGGTAACACCGGGGAGCTGTTTTTT
J: TRBJ2-2
size: NA
length: 13
V: TRBV5-4
D: NA

CDR3: CASGLVLGTEAFF
DNA: TGTGCTAGTGGTTTAGTCCTGGGCACTGAAGCTTTCTTT
J: TRBJ1-1
size: once
length: 13
V: TRBV12-5
D: NA

CDR3: CASEGTGGRTGELFF
DNA: TGTGCCAGTGAGGGAACAGGGGGTCGCACCGGGGAGCTGTTTTTT
J: TRBJ2-2
size: NA
length: 15
V: TRBV6-5
D: TRBD1

CDR3: CASGPDRGGEQYF
DNA: TGTGCTAGTGGTCCCGACAGGGGGGGGGAGCAGTACTTC
J: TRBJ2-7
size: once
length: 13
V: TRBV12-5
D: TRBD1

CDR3: CASRGDSNQPQHF
DNA: TGTGCCAGCAGGGGCGATAGCAATCAGCCCCAGCATTTT
J: TRBJ1-5
size: NA
length: 13
V: TRBV2
D: NA

CDR3: CASSFSGNSYNEQFF
DNA: TGTGCCAGCAGCTTTAGCGGAAACTCCTACAATGAGCAGTTCTTC
J: TRBJ2-1
size: NA
length: 15
V: TRBV5-5
D: NA

CDR3: CASSVDSQTYEQYF
DNA: TGTGCCAGCAGCGTAGACAGTCAAACCTACGAGCAGTACTTC
J: TRBJ2-7
size: NA
length: 14
V: TRBV5-4
D: NA

CDR3: CASSQDLGTGELFF
DNA: TGTGCCAGCAGCCAAGATCTGGGGACCGGGGAGCTGTTTTTT
J: TRBJ2-2
size: NA
length: 14
V: TRBV3-1/TRBV3-2
D: NA

CDR3: CASIRGQGPYEQYF
DNA: TGTGCCAGCATAAGGGGACAGGGTCCCTACGAGCAGTACTTC
J: TRBJ2-7
size: once
length: 14
V: TRBV6-5
D: TRBD1

CDR3: CASSRGYEQYF
DNA: TGTGCCAGTAGCCGGGGATACGAGCAGTACTTC
J: TRBJ2-7
size: NA
length: 11
V: TRBV19
D: NA

CDR3: CASSLGADGNTIYF
DNA: TGTGCCAGCAGCTTAGGTGCGGATGGAAACACCATATATTTT
J: TRBJ1-3
size: NA
length: 14
V: TRBV7-2
D: NA

CDR3: CASSGQSFNTGELFF
DNA: TGTGCCAGCAGTGGGCAGTCCTTCAACACCGGGGAGCTGTTTTTT
J: TRBJ2-2
size: NA
length: 15
V: TRBV2
D: NA

CDR3: CASSATSGSWNEQFF
DNA: TGTGCCAGCAGCGCCACTAGCGGGAGTTGGAATGAGCAGTTCTTC
J: TRBJ2-1
size: NA
length: 15
V: TRBV5-4
D: TRBD2

CDR3: CASGWENTEAFF
DNA: TGCGCCAGCGGCTGGGAGAACACTGAAGCTTTCTTT
J: TRBJ1-1
size: once
length: 12
V: TRBV4-1
D: NA

CDR3: CASSFSYNEQFF
DNA: TGTGCCAGCAGCTTCAGTTACAATGAGCAGTTCTTC
J: TRBJ2-1
size: NA
length: 12
V: TRBV7-9
D: NA

CDR3: CASSEWGQGALSYEQYF
DNA: TGTGCCAGCAGTGAATGGGGACAGGGGGCTTTATCCTACGAGCAGTACTTC
J: TRBJ2-7
size: NA
length: 17
V: TRBV6-1
D: TRBD1

CDR3: CASSSIGVSGNTIYF
DNA: TGTGCCAGCAGCTCCATTGGAGTCTCTGGAAACACCATATATTTT
J: TRBJ1-3
size: NA
length: 15
V: TRBV7-6
D: NA

CDR3: CASSPSRDRDNEQFF
DNA: TGTGCCAGCTCACCATCCCGGGACAGGGACAATGAGCAGTTCTTC
J: TRBJ2-1
size: NA
length: 15
V: TRBV18
D: TRBD1

CDR3: CASSKGLAGPNEQFF
DNA: TGTGCCAGTAGTAAGGGACTAGCGGGACCGAATGAGCAGTTCTTC
J: TRBJ2-1
size: NA
length: 15
V: TRBV19
D: TRBD2

CDR3: CASLRVRGSPLHF
DNA: TGTGCCAGCCTCAGGGTTAGGGGATCACCCCTCCACTTT
J: TRBJ1-6
size: few
length: 13
V: TRBV2
D: NA

CDR3: CASSQDLGLTSYEQYF
DNA: TGTGCCAGCAGCCAAGATTTGGGACTAACCTCCTACGAGCAGTACTTC
J: TRBJ2-7
size: once
length: 16
V: TRBV3-1/TRBV3-2
D: TRBD2

CDR3: CASRLQSTSTDTQYF
DNA: TGTGCCAGCAGACTACAAAGCACTAGCACAGATACGCAGTATTTT
J: TRBJ2-3
size: once
length: 15
V: TRBV27
D: NA

CDR3: CASSFQDRAGNGYTF
DNA: TGTGCCAGCAGCTTCCAGGACAGGGCCGGAAATGGCTACACCTTC
J: TRBJ1-2
size: few
length: 15
V: TRBV5-6
D: TRBD1